The sequence of this T cell receptor (beta chain) was determined in a study of T cells in Graves' hyperthyroidism and ophthalmopathy. Study-wide results and caveats: Model predictions of ophthalmopathy came a median around 6.5 months before onset. Most clonotypes expanded in thyroid above 0.001 were likewise present in blood.

A lack of ophthalmopathy progression within 18 months defined stable Graves' hyperthyroidism. Germline V gene lookup returns CDR1 LNHDA and CDR2 SQIVND (reference sequence). V was pared by 7 bases and J by 4 bases, with 22 bases between. CDR3 length: 16 amino acids. What was amplified from RNA transcripts were TCR beta CDR3 regions. The primer set for the first-round RT-PCR of the TCR CDR3 was HTBI. MiXCR, applied by TCRdb to the multiplex PCR reads, yields one record per CDR3 protein. The table includes under 400,000 distinct CDR3 sequences, about 15% detected once. This clonotype has more than one count but fewer than ten. Its antigen is unknown.

Specimen: blood. The sequence came from a woman aged 60 to 75 with Graves' hyperthyroidism. This chain links TRBV19 with TRBJ1-2, with D maybe TRBD1 (6 bases). The CDR3 DNA reads TGTGCCAGTAACCCAAGGACAGAGGGACTTCTCTATGGCTACACCTTC. It codes for CASNPRTEGLLYGYTF. The full variable domain, rest sourced from reference TRBV19 and TRBJ1-2, is DGGITQSPKYLFRKEGQNVTLSCEQNLNHDAMYWYRQDPGQGLRLIYYSQIVNDFQKGDIAEGYSVSREKKESFPLTVTSAQKNPTAFYLCASNPRTEGLLYGYTFGSGTRLTVV.